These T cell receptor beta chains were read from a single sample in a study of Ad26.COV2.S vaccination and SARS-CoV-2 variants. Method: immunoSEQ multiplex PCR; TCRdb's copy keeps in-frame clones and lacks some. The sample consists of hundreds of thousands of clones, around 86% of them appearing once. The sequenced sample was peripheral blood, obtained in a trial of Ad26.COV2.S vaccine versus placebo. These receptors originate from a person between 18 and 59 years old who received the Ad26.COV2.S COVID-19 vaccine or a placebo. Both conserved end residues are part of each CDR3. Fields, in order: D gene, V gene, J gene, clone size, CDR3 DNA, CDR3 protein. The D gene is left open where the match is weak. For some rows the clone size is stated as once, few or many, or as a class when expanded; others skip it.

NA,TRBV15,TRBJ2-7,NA,TGTGCCACCAGCAGAGATCAAGGGATCTCCTACGAGCAGTACTTC,CATSRDQGISYEQYF
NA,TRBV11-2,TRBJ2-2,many,TGTGCCAGCAGCCAAATGGGTCCGGTCACCGGGGAGCTGTTTTTT,CASSQMGPVTGELFF
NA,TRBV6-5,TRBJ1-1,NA,TGTGCCAGCAGCGACCCGAACACTGAAGCTTTCTTT,CASSDPNTEAFF
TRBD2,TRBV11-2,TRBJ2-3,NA,TGTGCCAGCAGCTTAAAGCGGGGGGTACTTGGCACAGATACGCAGTATTTT,CASSLKRGVLGTDTQYF
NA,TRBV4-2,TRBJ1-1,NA,TGTGCCAGCAGCCCAAGAGGGGGGGGGAACACTGAAGCTTTCTTT,CASSPRGGGNTEAFF
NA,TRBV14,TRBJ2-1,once,TGTGCCAGCAGCCAAGAAGGCTACAATGAGCAGTTCTTC,CASSQEGYNEQFF
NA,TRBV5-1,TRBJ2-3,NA,TGCGCCAGCAGCTTGGTAACGGACCAACGCACAGATACGCAGTATTTT,CASSLVTDQRTDTQYF
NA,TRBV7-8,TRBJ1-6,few,TGTGCCAGCAGCTTTCGACTGGTCGGTTGGTCACCCCTCCACTTT,CASSFRLVGWSPLHF
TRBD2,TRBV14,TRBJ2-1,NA,TGTGCCAGCAGCCAGTATAGCGGGGGGCTTGAGCAGTTCTTC,CASSQYSGGLEQFF
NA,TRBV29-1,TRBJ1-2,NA,TGCAGCGTTGAAAGGGGGGCGCGGGGCTACACCTTC,CSVERGARGYTF
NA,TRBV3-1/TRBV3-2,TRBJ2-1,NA,TGTGCCAGCAAACAACGGCGGCAGCTGGGTTACAATGAGCAGTTCTTC,CASKQRRQLGYNEQFF
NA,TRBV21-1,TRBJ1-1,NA,TGTGCCAGCAGCAAATACCCCCGGGACAGGTTAACCAAGAACACTGAAGCTTTCTTT,CASSKYPRDRLTKNTEAFF
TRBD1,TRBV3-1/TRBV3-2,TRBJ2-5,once,TGTGCCAGCAGCGTCCACCCCGGGACAGGGCAAGAGACCCAGTACTTC,CASSVHPGTGQETQYF
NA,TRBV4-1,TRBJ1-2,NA,TGCGCCAGCAGCCAAGCCCTGGGGCTTTTCTATGGCTACACCTTC,CASSQALGLFYGYTF
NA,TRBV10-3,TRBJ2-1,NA,TGTGCCATCAGTACCGGGACACGACCCAATGAGCAGTTCTTC,CAISTGTRPNEQFF
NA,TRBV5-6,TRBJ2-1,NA,TGTGCCAGCAGCTTGGCCTGGGGGACCGACAATGAGCAGTTCTTC,CASSLAWGTDNEQFF
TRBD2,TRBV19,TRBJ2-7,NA,TGTGCCAGTAGTATTGGGGAGGGCTCCTACGAGCAGTACTTC,CASSIGEGSYEQYF
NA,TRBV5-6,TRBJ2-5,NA,TGTGCCAGCAGCAATAGCGGAGTACAAGAGACCCAGTACTTC,CASSNSGVQETQYF
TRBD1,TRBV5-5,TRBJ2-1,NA,TGTGCCAGCAGCTTACCGGGACAGGAGCAGTTCTTC,CASSLPGQEQFF
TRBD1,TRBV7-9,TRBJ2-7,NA,TGTGCCAGCAGCCCCAGACAGGGATGGTACGAGCAGTACTTC,CASSPRQGWYEQYF
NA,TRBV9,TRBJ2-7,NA,TGTGCCAGCAGCGTTTCTACCTTGGGCAGGGGATCCTACGAGCAGTACTTC,CASSVSTLGRGSYEQYF
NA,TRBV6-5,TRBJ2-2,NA,TGTGCCAGCAGTTACACCGGGACTCCGAACACCGGGGAGCTGTTTTTT,CASSYTGTPNTGELFF
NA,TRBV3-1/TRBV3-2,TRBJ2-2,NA,TGTGCCAGCCGGTTGGGTGGGGAGCTGTTTTTT,CASRLGGELFF
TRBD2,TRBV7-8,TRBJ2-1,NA,TGTGCCAGCAGCTTATACGGGGGGGACTCCTACAATGAGCAGTTCTTC,CASSLYGGDSYNEQFF
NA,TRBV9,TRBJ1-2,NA,TGTGCCAGCAGCGTAGCTCGGACTGGACCTGGCTACACCTTC,CASSVARTGPGYTF
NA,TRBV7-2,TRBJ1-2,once,TGTGCCAGCAGCCTCCGGTCGGAGGGTGATGGCTACACCTTC,CASSLRSEGDGYTF
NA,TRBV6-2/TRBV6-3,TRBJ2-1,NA,TGTGCCAGCAGTAACAATGAGCAGTTCTTC,CASSNNEQFF
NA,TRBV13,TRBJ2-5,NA,TGTGCCAGCAGCTCTCGGGGGGCAGGGGCACAAGAGACCCAGTACTTC,CASSSRGAGAQETQYF
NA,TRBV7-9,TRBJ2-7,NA,TGTGCCAGCAGCACAGCGGGACAGCGCGAGCAGTACTTC,CASSTAGQREQYF
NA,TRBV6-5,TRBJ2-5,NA,TGTGCCAGCAGTTACTACAGACAAGAGACCCAGTACTTC,CASSYYRQETQYF
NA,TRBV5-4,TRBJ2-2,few,TGTGCCAGCAGCTTGGGTGGGGTCTTGGACACCGGGGAGCTGTTTTTT,CASSLGGVLDTGELFF
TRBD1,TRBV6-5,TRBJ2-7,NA,TGTGCCAGCAGTTACGACAGGGGCTCCTACGAGCAGTACTTC,CASSYDRGSYEQYF
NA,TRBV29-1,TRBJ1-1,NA,NA,CSVGAGTGGTFF
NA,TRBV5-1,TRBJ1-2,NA,TGCGCCAGCAGCCTGGAGGCCTCCGATGAGAGTGGCTACACCTTC,CASSLEASDESGYTF
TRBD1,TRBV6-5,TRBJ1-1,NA,TGTGCCAGCAGACAGGGGTACACTGAAGCTTTCTTT,CASRQGYTEAFF
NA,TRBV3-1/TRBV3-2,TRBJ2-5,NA,TGTGCCAGCAGCCAAGGTACAGGGCCGGAGACCCAGTACTTC,CASSQGTGPETQYF
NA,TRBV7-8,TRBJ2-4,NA,TGTGCCAGCAGCTTAGCATTCGGGGACATTCAGTACTTC,CASSLAFGDIQYF
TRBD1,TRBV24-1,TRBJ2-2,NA,TGTGCCACCAGTGAAAGGACAGGGAGGAACACCGGGGAGCTGTTTTTT,CATSERTGRNTGELFF
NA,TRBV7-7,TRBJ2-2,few,TGTGCTAGCAGCTTAGTTGCGGGTGCGAACACCGGGGAGCTGTTTTTT,CASSLVAGANTGELFF
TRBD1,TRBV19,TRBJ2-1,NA,TGTGCCAGTACCCGGGACAGGGGAGAAAATGAGCAGTTCTTC,CASTRDRGENEQFF
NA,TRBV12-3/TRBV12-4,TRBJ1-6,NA,TGTGCCAGCAGCTCAGGGTATAATTCACCCCTCCACTTT,CASSSGYNSPLHF
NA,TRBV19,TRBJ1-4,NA,TGTGCCAGTAGTTTTTACACAGCAACTAATGAAAAACTGTTTTTT,CASSFYTATNEKLFF
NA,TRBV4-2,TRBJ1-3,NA,TGTGCCAGCAGCCAAGGCCACTACAGGGTTGGAAACACCATATATTTT,CASSQGHYRVGNTIYF
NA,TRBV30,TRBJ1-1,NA,TGTGCCTGTTACAGGGCTCTGAACACTGAAGCTTTCTTT,CACYRALNTEAFF
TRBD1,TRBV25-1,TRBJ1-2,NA,TGTGCCAGTCGGACAGGGCAGGGCTACACCTTC,CASRTGQGYTF